The TCR beta chain under discussion was sequenced for a study of human T cells and chemical hapten exposure. Study-level background: Small differences in pooled library volume mainly drove the variation in TCR yields per sample.

This sample's time point: patch test 1, 2 weeks after DPC sensitization. Indicated treatment: therapeutic diphenylcyclopropenone sensitization with weekly scalp DPC. Each CDR3 protein gets one entry after TCRdb re-called the RACE reads with MiXCR. The data show 100,000 to 150,000 distinct CDR3 sequences, approximately 14% seen once. Germline CDR1 reads SEHNR; CDR2 reads FQNEAQ (reference sequence). With 5 bases clipped from V and 9 bases from J, the junction kept 8 bases outside the gene matches. CDR3 length: 14 residues. The V call is TRBV7-9, the J call TRBJ2-1, with 9 bases that match TRBD2. The clonotype was recovered from a young man with alopecia areata. Some clones in this sample may be carry-over from other donors' samples. The sequencing here drew on whole blood, taken in connection with sensitization to the hapten diphenylcyclopropenone (DPC). CDR3 nucleotide sequence: TGTGCCAGCAGCCGGAGTAGCGGGGGAGTTGAGCAGTTCTTC. It encodes CASSRSSGGVEQFF.